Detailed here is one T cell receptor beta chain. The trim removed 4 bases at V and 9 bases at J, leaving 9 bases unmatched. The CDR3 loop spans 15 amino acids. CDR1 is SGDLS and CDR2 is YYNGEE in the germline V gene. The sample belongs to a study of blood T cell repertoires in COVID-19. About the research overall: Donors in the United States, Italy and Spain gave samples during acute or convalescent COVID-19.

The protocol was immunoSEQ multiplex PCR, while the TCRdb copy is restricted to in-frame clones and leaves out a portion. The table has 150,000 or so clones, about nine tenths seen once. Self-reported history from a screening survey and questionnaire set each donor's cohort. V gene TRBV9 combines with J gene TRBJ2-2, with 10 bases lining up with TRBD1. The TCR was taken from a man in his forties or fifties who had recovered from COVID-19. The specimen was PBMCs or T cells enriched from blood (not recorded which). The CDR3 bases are TGTGCCAGCAGCCCGGACAGGGGGATCGGCCGGGAGCTGTTTTTT. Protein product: CASSPDRGIGRELFF. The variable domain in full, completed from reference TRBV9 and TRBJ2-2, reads DSGVTQTPKHLITATGQRVTLRCSPRSGDLSVYWYQQSLDQGLQFLIQYYNGEERAKGNILERFSAQQFPDLHSELNLSSLELGDSALYFCASSPDRGIGRELFFGEGSRLTVL.